Below, 7 T cell receptor beta chains from the same sample are listed, as sequenced in a study of cytomegalovirus exposure and HLA in healthy donors. The PCR employed 60 Vbeta primers together with 13 Jbeta primers. Generated by immunoSEQ multiplex PCR, the TCRdb table keeps only in-frame clones and is missing some. Of around 150,000 clones listed, about 72% were seen once; the top ten hold 2.1%. Sequencing was carried out using PBMCs. The receptor source for this set is a man between 35 and 55 years old in good health and CMV-seronegative.

This clone was observed once. The V gene is TRBV4-1, the J gene TRBJ2-5; 10 bases line up with TRBD2. Trimming cost V 4 bases and J 5 bases; bases outside gene matches: 13. The CDR3 is 17 amino acids. Germline CDR1 MGHRA, CDR2 YSYEKL. In nucleotides, the CDR3 is TGCGCCAGCAGCCTGTGGGCCAGCGGGGGGGCCCCCGAGACCCAGTACTTC. Amino acids: CASSLWASGGAPETQYF.

The rearrangement joins TRBV4-3 to TRBJ2-3; 8 nucleotides align to TRBD2. Germline V lookup: CDR1 LGHNA, CDR2 YSLEER. CDR3 length: 15 residues. The V and J ends lost 1 base and 5 bases, in that order; junction bases with no gene match: 5. The CDR3 DNA sequence: TGCGCCAGCAGCCAAGTTCCGGGAGGGGGAGATACGCAGTATTTT. This encodes CASSQVPGGGDTQYF.

This chain links TRBV5-1 with TRBJ2-1, with D possibly matching TRBD1 (7 bases). Trimming shortened V by 4 bases and J by 3 bases, and 14 bases separated the two germline ends. Germline values: CDR1 SGHRS, CDR2 YFSETQ. The CDR3 runs 15 residues. The CDR3: CASSPQGGGYNEQFF. The CDR3 DNA sequence: TGCGCCAGCAGCCCCCAGGGGGGCGGCTACAATGAGCAGTTCTTC.

This clone was found a few times. The chain employs TRBV5-1 and TRBJ2-3; 10 nucleotides align to TRBD1. The germline V gene has CDR1 SGHRS and CDR2 YFSETQ. There are 18 residues in the CDR3. V shed 3 bases and J 4 bases; nucleotides not matched to a gene: 14. The CDR3 protein is CASSSISPGQGRADTQYF. The DNA for the CDR3 is TGCGCCAGCAGCTCAATCTCCCCGGGACAGGGGAGGGCAGATACGCAGTATTTT.

The chain carries TRBV2 and TRBJ2-1, with a tentative D call TRBD1 (7 bases). CDR1 SNHLY and CDR2 FYNNEI come from the germline V gene. The CDR3 loop spans 16 amino acids. Trimming removed 3 bases from V and 5 bases from J, with 17 bases in between. This CDR3 reads CASSDRRGRMNNEQFF. The CDR3 nucleotides are TGTGCCAGCAGTGATCGGAGGGGGCGGATGAACAATGAGCAGTTCTTC.

The rearrangement joins TRBV7-8 to TRBJ1-1, with D hard to call. Trimming took 1 base from V and 0 from J, leaving 15 bases between them. Germline lookup yields CDR1 SGHVS and CDR2 FQNEAQ. The CDR3 contains 17 residues. CDR3 sequence reads: CASSLGSRSWLNTEAFF. The CDR3 nucleotides are TGTGCCAGCAGCTTAGGCTCGAGATCGTGGTTGAACACTGAAGCTTTCTTT.

The count of this clone is one. The V gene is TRBV5-1, the J gene TRBJ1-1, with D unresolved. V lost 0 bases, J lost 0 bases, and 15 bases lay in between. From germline, CDR1 is SGHRS and CDR2 YFSETQ. This CDR3 contains 17 residues. CDR3 nucleotide sequence: TGCGCCAGCAGCTTGGGTAACAGCGGACTCATGAACACTGAAGCTTTCTTT. Translation: CASSLGNSGLMNTEAFF.